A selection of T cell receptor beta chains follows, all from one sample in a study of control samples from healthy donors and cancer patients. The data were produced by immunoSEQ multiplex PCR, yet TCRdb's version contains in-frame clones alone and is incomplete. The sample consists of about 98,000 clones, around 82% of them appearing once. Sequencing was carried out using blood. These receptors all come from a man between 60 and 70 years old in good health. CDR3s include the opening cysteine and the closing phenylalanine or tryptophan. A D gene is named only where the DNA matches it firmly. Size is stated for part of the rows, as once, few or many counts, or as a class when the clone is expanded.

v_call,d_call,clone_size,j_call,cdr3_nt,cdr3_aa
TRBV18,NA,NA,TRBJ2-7,TGTGCCAGCTCACTTGCCAGCGACCACGAGCAGTACTTC,CASSLASDHEQYF
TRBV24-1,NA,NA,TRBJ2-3,TGTGCCACCAGTGACAGCTTCACAGATACGCAGTATTTT,CATSDSFTDTQYF
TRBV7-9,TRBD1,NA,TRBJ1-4,TGTGCCAGCATTGGGACAGTACATGAAAAACTGTTTTTT,CASIGTVHEKLFF
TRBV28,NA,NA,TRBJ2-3,TGTGCCAGCAGTTCGGTCGAGAGGGATACGCAGTATTTT,CASSSVERDTQYF
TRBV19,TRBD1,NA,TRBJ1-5,TGTGCCAGTAGTAAGGGGGCCAGGACTTCCAATCAGCCCCAGCATTTT,CASSKGARTSNQPQHF
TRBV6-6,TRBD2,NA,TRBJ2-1,TGTGCCAGCATGCCTAGCGGGAGCTCCTACAATGAGCAGTTCTTC,CASMPSGSSYNEQFF
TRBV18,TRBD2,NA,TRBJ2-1,TGTGCCAGCTCACCACAAAGACTAGCGGGAGATGGTGAGCAGTTCTTC,CASSPQRLAGDGEQFF
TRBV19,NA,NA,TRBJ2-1,TGTGCCAGTAGTATCAGACGGGGAGCGACGGGGATGGGTGAGCAGTTCTTC,CASSIRRGATGMGEQFF
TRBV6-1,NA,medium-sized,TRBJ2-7,TGTGCCAGCAGTGAAAATGGAGAGAGCTCCTACGAGCAGTACTTC,CASSENGESSYEQYF
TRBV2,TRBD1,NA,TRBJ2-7,TGCGCCAGCAGGTCCGGACAGGGTTCCTACGAGCAGTACTTC,CASRSGQGSYEQYF
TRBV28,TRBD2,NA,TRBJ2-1,TGTGCCAGCAGTTTATTGGGCGGGAGTCCGGCCAATGAGCAGTTCTTC,CASSLLGGSPANEQFF
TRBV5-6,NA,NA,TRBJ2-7,TGTGCCAGCAGCCGCGTAACGGGACGGGTGAATAATGAGCAGTACTTC,CASSRVTGRVNNEQYF
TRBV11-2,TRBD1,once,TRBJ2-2,TGTGCCAGCAGCCCCCTGGGCCTAGGACAGGGAATTAACACCGGGGAGCTGTTTTTT,CASSPLGLGQGINTGELFF
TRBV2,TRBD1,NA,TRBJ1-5,TGTGCCAGCAGTCGGACAGGCCATAATCAGCCCCAGCATTTT,CASSRTGHNQPQHF
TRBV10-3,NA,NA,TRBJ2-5,TGTGCCATCAGTGAGTCTGACGGGTTGGGCCAAGAGACCCAGTACTTC,CAISESDGLGQETQYF
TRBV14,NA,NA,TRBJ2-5,TGTGCCAGCAGCCCCGAGCTCACGGCGTACCAAGAGACCCAGTACTTC,CASSPELTAYQETQYF
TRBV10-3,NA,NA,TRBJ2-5,TGTGCCATCAGTGTAAAGGGGGAGACCCAGTACTTC,CAISVKGETQYF
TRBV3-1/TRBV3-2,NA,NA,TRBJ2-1,TGTGCCAGCAGCCAGGATAGCTCCCGGTACAATGAGCAGTTCTTC,CASSQDSSRYNEQFF
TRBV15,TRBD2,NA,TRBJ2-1,TGTGCCACCAGCAGAGGTAGCGGGCAGACCTACAATGAGCAGTTCTTC,CATSRGSGQTYNEQFF
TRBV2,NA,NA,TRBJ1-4,TGTGCCAGCAGTGACCTCCCCGGGAGGGAAAATGAAAAACTGTTTTTT,CASSDLPGRENEKLFF
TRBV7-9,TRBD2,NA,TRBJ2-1,TGTGCCAGCAGCTCAAAAGCCGGCCTAGCGGGGAGCTCCTACAATGAGCAGTTCTTC,CASSSKAGLAGSSYNEQFF
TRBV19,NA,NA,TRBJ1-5,TGTGCCAGTAGTATTTCGGTAGGCAATCAGCCCCAGCATTTT,CASSISVGNQPQHF
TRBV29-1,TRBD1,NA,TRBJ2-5,TGCAGCGTTGAAGGGACAGGGGGAGGGTGGGAGACCCAGTACTTC,CSVEGTGGGWETQYF
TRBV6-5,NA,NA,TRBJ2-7,TGTGCCAGCAGTTACTCGAGGGGGGCCTACGAGCAGTACTTC,CASSYSRGAYEQYF
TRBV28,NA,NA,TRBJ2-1,TGTGCCAGCATCAGGTTTTGGGGAACCCAGCATGAGCAGTTCTTC,CASIRFWGTQHEQFF
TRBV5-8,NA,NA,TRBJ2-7,TGTGCCAGCAGTTTGGACGTCTCCTACGAGCAGTACTTC,CASSLDVSYEQYF
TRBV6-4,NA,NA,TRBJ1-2,TGTGCCAGCAGTGACCCGATTAACCGTAGTGGCAGGCCCTATGGCTACACCTTC,CASSDPINRSGRPYGYTF
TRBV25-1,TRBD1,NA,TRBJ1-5,TGTGCCAGCAGTGAGGACAGGGCTGGCGGAAATCAGCCCCAGCATTTT,CASSEDRAGGNQPQHF
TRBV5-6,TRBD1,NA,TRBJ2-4,TGTGCCAGCAGCGTAGGACAGGGGGTCGGGAACATTCAGTACTTC,CASSVGQGVGNIQYF
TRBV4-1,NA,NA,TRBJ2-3,TGCGCCAGCAGCCAAGTACAGGGAGACACAGATACGCAGTATTTT,CASSQVQGDTDTQYF
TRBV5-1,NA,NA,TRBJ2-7,TGCGCCAGCAGCCCTAAGCCACAGGGTTCAGGAGAGCAGTACTTC,CASSPKPQGSGEQYF
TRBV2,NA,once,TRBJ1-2,TGTGCCAGCAGTGAGTTACAGGGTTATGGCTACACCTTC,CASSELQGYGYTF